This TCR beta chain was sequenced in a study of PD-L1 blockade in urothelial cancer. Looking at the study overall: About 85% of the 29 patients were men with bladder-origin urothelial cancer. Blood was subjected to analysis at 3 weeks (second dose) and 6 weeks following treatment start. Notes on the study in general: TCR clonality was measured in pretreatment peripheral blood. Clonality below the median predicted better survival.

This clone was seen just once. Its cognate antigen is unknown. Every PCR was spiked with synthetic TCR analog templates. Repertoires were generated with immunoSEQ multiplex PCR, while TCRdb's copy carries only in-frame clones and drops some. The sample consists of some 97,000 clones, 91% of them appearing once. Sequenced here: PBMCs, sampled around atezolizumab (anti-PD-L1) treatment. The TCR sequence derives from a woman of 80 years or more with urothelial cancer.

The CDR3 region is CSVGQGVETQYF. CDR3 bases: TGCAGCGTCGGACAGGGGGTGGAGACCCAGTACTTC. The V gene is TRBV29-1, the J gene TRBJ2-5, with 10 bases that match TRBD1. Germline V CDR1 and CDR2: SQVTM, ANQGSEA. The junction had 3 bases not matched to a gene; V was cut back by 6 bases and J by 5 bases. The CDR3 consists of 12 residues.